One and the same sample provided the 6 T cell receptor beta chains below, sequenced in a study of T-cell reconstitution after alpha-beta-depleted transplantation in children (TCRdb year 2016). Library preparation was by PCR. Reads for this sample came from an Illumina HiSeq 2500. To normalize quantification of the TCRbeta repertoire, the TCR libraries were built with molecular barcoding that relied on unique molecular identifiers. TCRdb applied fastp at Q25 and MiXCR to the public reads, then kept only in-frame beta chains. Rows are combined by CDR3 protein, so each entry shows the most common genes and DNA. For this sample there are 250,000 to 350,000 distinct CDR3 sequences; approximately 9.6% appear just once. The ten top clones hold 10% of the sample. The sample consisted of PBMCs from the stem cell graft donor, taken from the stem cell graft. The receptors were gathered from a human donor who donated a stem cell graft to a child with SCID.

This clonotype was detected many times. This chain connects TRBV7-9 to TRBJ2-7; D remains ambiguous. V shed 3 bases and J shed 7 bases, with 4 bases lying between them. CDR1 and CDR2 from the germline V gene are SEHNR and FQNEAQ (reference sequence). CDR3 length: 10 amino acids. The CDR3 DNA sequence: TGTGCCAGCAGCTTCCCGGAGCAGTACTTC. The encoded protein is CASSFPEQYF.

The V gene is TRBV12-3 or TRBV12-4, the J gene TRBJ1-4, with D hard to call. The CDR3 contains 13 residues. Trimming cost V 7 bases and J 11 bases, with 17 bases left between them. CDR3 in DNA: TGTGCCAGCACCACCCCCACAGTTCTGAAACTGTTTTTT. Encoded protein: CASTTPTVLKLFF.

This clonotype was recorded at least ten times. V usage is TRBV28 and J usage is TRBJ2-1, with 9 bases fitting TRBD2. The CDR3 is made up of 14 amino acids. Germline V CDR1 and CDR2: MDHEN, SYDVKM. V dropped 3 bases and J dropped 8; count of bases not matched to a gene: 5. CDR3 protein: CASSFPGLAYEQFF. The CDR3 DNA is TGTGCCAGCAGTTTTCCGGGACTAGCATATGAGCAGTTCTTC.

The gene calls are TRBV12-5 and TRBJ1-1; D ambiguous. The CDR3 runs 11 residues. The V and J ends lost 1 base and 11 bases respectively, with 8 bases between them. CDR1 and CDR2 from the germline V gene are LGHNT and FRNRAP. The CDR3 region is CASGLADEAFF. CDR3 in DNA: TGTGCTAGTGGTTTGGCAGATGAGGCTTTCTTT.

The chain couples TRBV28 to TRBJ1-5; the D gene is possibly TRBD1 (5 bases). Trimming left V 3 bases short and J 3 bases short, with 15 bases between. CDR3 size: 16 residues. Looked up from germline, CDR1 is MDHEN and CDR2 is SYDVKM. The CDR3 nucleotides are TGTGCCAGCAGTTTTCTGGGGCCAGACGACAATCAGCCCCAGCATTTT. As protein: CASSFLGPDDNQPQHF.

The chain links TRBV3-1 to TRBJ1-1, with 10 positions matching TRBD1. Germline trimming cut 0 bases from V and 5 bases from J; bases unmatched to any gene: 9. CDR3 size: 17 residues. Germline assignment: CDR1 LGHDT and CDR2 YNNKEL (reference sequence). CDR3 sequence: CASSQDGTGVGKTEAFF. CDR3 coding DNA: TGTGCCAGCAGCCAAGACGGGACAGGGGTTGGAAAAACTGAAGCTTTCTTT.